A single sample is the source of the 4 T cell receptor beta chains below, sequenced in a study of T cells in Graves' hyperthyroidism and ophthalmopathy. Amplified TCR beta CDR3 regions derived from RNA transcripts. Initially, a first-round RT-PCR of the TCR CDR3 employed the HTBI primer set. TCRdb used MiXCR to reprocess the multiplex PCR reads, holding one entry per CDR3 protein. The sample consists of roughly 45,000 distinct CDR3 sequences, 49% of them appearing once. Sequenced input: peripheral blood or thyroid tissue (not recorded which). Receptor source: a woman between 45 and 65 years old with Graves' hyperthyroidism.

The chain combines TRBV28 with TRBJ2-2; TRBD2 matches 7 bases. Losses at the gene ends were 6 bases for V and 6 bases for J; bases not matched to a gene: 4. This CDR3 comprises 13 residues. Germline lookup yields CDR1 MDHEN and CDR2 SYDVKM. The CDR3 sequence is CASSREAPGELFF. CDR3 DNA: TGTGCCAGCAGCCGGGAGGCGCCCGGGGAGCTGTTTTTT. The full variable domain, in which reference TRBV28 and TRBJ2-2 provide the parts outside the CDR3, is DVKVTQSSRYLVKRTGEKVFLECVQDMDHENMFWYRQDPGLGLRLIYFSYDVKMKEKGDIPEGYSVSREKKERFSLILESASTNQTSMYLCASSREAPGELFFGEGSRLTVL.

In this sample, this clonotype turned up many times. This chain links TRBV20-1 with TRBJ1-6; the match to TRBD1 covers 10 bases. V gave up 6 bases and J gave up 9 bases; unmatched junction bases: 11. This CDR3 is 15 amino acids long. In germline, CDR1 is DFQATT, CDR2 SNEGSKA (reference sequence). CDR3 in amino acids: CSARFGGQGLSPLHF. Written as DNA, the CDR3 is TGCAGTGCCAGGTTTGGGGGACAGGGGCTTTCACCCCTCCACTTT.

This clonotype was seen many times. Here the CDR3 reads CSAGTVGNQPQHF. CDR3 nucleotides: TGCAGTGCTGGAACGGTAGGCAATCAGCCCCAGCATTTT. The gene calls are TRBV20-1 and TRBJ1-5; unclear D gene. V gave up 5 bases and J gave up 2 bases, with 10 bases separating them. The CDR3 totals 13 residues. The germline V gene has CDR1 DFQATT and CDR2 SNEGSKA (reference sequence).

This clonotype has at least ten counts. V and J are TRBV6-1 and TRBJ1-6, with 9 bases that match TRBD1. CDR1 is MNHNS and CDR2 is SASEGT in the germline V gene. The CDR3 has 19 amino acids. Trimming at V came to 7 bases and at J to 6 bases, leaving 19 bases not matched to a gene. The CDR3 loop is CASKELKLFDRGVNSPLHF. The CDR3 DNA follows: TGTGCCAGCAAGGAGCTGAAACTTTTTGACAGGGGGGTTAATTCACCCCTCCACTTT.